A single sample is the source of the 14 T cell receptor beta chains below, sequenced in a study of tissue T cells after allogeneic stem cell transplantation. The protocol was immunoSEQ multiplex PCR, while the TCRdb copy is restricted to in-frame clones and leaves out a portion. The repertoire has tens of thousands of clones, more than 90% of them found once; the top ten carry about 3.8%. Sequences were derived from blood, sampled before transplantation. These receptor sequences come from a woman aged 35 to 70 who later had graft-versus-host disease after an allogeneic stem cell transplant.

V usage is TRBV7-3 and J usage is TRBJ2-1; 8 nucleotides align to TRBD2. The trim removed 2 bases at V and 4 bases at J, leaving 1 base unmatched. There are 14 residues in the CDR3. The germline CDR1 and CDR2 sequences are SGHTA and FQGTGA. The chain's CDR3 is CASSLGTSYNEQFF. In nucleotides, the CDR3 is TGTGCCAGCAGCTTAGGGACTAGTTACAATGAGCAGTTCTTC.

The V call is TRBV10-2, the J call TRBJ2-7; 14 positions agree with TRBD2. CDR1 is WSHSY and CDR2 is SAAADI in the germline V gene. Trimming at V came to 5 bases and at J to 7 bases, leaving 7 bases not matched to a gene. This CDR3 contains 15 residues. Here the CDR3 DNA reads TGCGCCAGCAGTACGGGACTAGCGGGAGCCGGAGAGCAGTACTTC. Protein: CASSTGLAGAGEQYF.

The rearrangement joins TRBV11-2 to TRBJ2-1; the match to TRBD2 covers 8 bases. Germline V gene sequence: CDR1 SGHAT, CDR2 FQNNGV. The CDR3 runs 15 residues. The V gene end was trimmed by 4 bases and the J gene end by 3 bases; junction bases not matched to a gene: 5. The CDR3 DNA sequence: TGTGCCAGCAGCTCCTCAGCGGGGGACTACAATGAGCAGTTCTTC. Translated: CASSSSAGDYNEQFF.

The chain is built from TRBV2 and TRBJ2-1; D unresolved. Trimming left V 3 bases short and J 8 bases short, with 5 bases between. The CDR3 has 11 residues. CDR1 and CDR2 from the germline V gene are SNHLY and FYNNEI. As DNA, the CDR3 is TGTGCCAGCAGTGAGTGGCATGAGCAGTTCTTC. Protein: CASSEWHEQFF.

This clone was seen a single time. This chain uses TRBV10-3 with TRBJ2-2; TRBD1 is a possible D gene (5 bases). CDR1 ENHRY and CDR2 SYGVKD come from the germline V gene. The CDR3 totals 14 residues. The V and J ends lost 7 bases and 1 base respectively, with 10 bases between them. DNA of the CDR3: TGTGCCATCAATCCACAGGAGAACACCGGGGAGCTGTTTTTT. Protein: CAINPQENTGELFF.

The chain joins TRBV5-1 to TRBJ2-1, with 7 positions matching TRBD1. CDR1 and CDR2 (germline): SGHRS, YFSETQ. The CDR3 extends over 12 amino acids. Losses at the gene ends were 5 bases for V and 9 bases for J; bases not matched to a gene: 5. The CDR3 is CASSSTGIEQFF. The CDR3 DNA reads TGCGCCAGCAGTTCGACAGGGATTGAGCAGTTCTTC.

V gene TRBV28 combines with J gene TRBJ1-5; the match to TRBD1 covers 7 bases. Trimming removed 6 bases from V and 6 bases from J; junction bases left unmatched: 8. The CDR3 sequence is 14 residues long. In germline, CDR1 is MDHEN, CDR2 SYDVKM. CDR3 in amino acids: CASRRGRSGQPQHF. CDR3 nucleotides: TGTGCCAGCAGAAGGGGGCGTTCGGGTCAGCCCCAGCATTTT.

The chain carries TRBV7-3 and TRBJ2-5; no clear D. From germline, CDR1 is SGHTA and CDR2 FQGTGA. CDR3 length equals 13 residues. The V end lost 5 bases, the J end lost 0 bases, and 7 bases lay between the germline ends. The CDR3 sequence: CASSPHNQETQYF. Written as DNA, the CDR3 is TGTGCCAGCAGCCCCCATAACCAAGAGACCCAGTACTTC.

The chain recombines TRBV7-6 with TRBJ1-2; D is unclear. The CDR3 has 13 residues. The V and J ends lost 3 bases and 8 bases respectively, with 13 bases between them. Germline lookup yields CDR1 SGHVS and CDR2 FNYEAQ. The CDR3 reads CASSLVTGGGYTF. The CDR3 nucleotides read TGTGCCAGCAGCTTGGTGACCGGTGGCGGCTACACCTTC.

This chain connects TRBV13 to TRBJ2-7, with D perhaps TRBD1 (6 bases). Trimming removed 5 bases at V and 5 bases at J, with 22 bases between. This CDR3 has 16 residues. Per the germline V gene, CDR1 is PRHDT and CDR2 is FYEKMQ (reference sequence). The CDR3 region has the DNA TGTGCCAGCAGCAGAACGGGGACACCGATGAGGAACGAGCAGTACTTC. Encoded protein: CASSRTGTPMRNEQYF.

The rearrangement joins TRBV11-3 to TRBJ2-1, with 16 bases that match TRBD2. This CDR3 is 18 amino acids long. The V gene end was trimmed by 5 bases and the J gene end by 2 bases; junction bases not matched to a gene: 6. Per the germline V gene, CDR1 is SGHNT and CDR2 is YENEEA. The CDR3 nucleotides are TGTGCCAGCAGCCCAGGGACTAGCGGGAGGGCCCCCTACAATGAGCAGTTCTTC. This translates into CASSPGTSGRAPYNEQFF.

This chain connects TRBV9 to TRBJ2-3; maybe TRBD1 (8 bases). V was trimmed by 4 bases and J by 3 bases, leaving 15 bases between them. CDR1 and CDR2 (germline): SGDLS, YYNGEE. CDR3 size: 15 residues. CDR3 residues: CASSRTGRETDTQYF. The CDR3 coding sequence is TGTGCCAGCAGCCGGACAGGGAGGGAGACAGATACGCAGTATTTT.

The chain couples TRBV2 to TRBJ1-4, with 7 bases aligning to TRBD1. Looked up from germline, CDR1 is SNHLY and CDR2 is FYNNEI. The junction had 9 bases not matched to a gene; V was cut back by 10 bases and J by 7 bases. This CDR3 is built from 13 residues. CDR3 sequence: CATRQGVGEKLFF. The CDR3 region has the DNA TGTGCCACCAGGCAGGGGGTTGGTGAAAAACTGTTTTTT.

V and J are TRBV30 and TRBJ2-3; 15 bases line up with TRBD2. Germline CDR1 is GTSNPN and CDR2 is SVGIG (reference sequence). V shed 5 bases, J shed 0 bases, and the junction held 3 bases outside the gene matches. CDR3 length equals 16 residues. CDR3 residues: CAWGTSGRRSTDTQYF. CDR3 coding DNA: TGTGCCTGGGGGACTAGCGGGAGGAGGAGCACAGATACGCAGTATTTT.